This T cell receptor beta chain is drawn from a study of read filtering for tumor transcriptome and immune sequencing. Whole-study context: After DNase treatment, RNA was made into whole-transcriptome libraries.

Molecular barcoded adaptors covering alpha/delta and beta/gamma chains were used on approximately 400 ng RNA. TCRdb re-called the reads with MiXCR, one entry per CDR3 protein. Found here are more than 100,000 distinct CDR3 sequences, approximately 12% of them singletons; the top ten hold approximately 10%. CDR1 and CDR2 from the germline V gene are LNHDA and SQIVND (reference sequence). The CDR3 loop spans 13 amino acids. On this clonotype itself: The antigen is not known. A much more abundant neighbour one base away suggests this may be a read error.

Overall study findings and caveats: This fraction held mixed bone marrow immune cells after CD138-negative sorting.

Sampling of bone marrow took place during active disease in every patient. The sequencing input was a population of CD138-negative cells sorted from bone marrow. The clonotype was recovered from a donor aged 40 or older with multiple myeloma. The genes are TRBV19 and TRBJ2-1, with D tentatively TRBD1 (5 bases). CDR3 sequence (DNA): TGTGCCGGTAGTAGACAGCTTCCCAATGAGCAGTTCTTC. Translation gives CAGSRQLPNEQFF.